The clone carrying this T cell receptor (beta chain) showed up just a few times. The antigen is unknown. This sample was included in a study of T cell responses to AZD1222 COVID-19 vaccine. Study conclusions and caveats: White British donors predominated, females outnumbered males, and clonal diversity was possibly underestimated.

CDR3 size: 16 residues. V lost 4 bases to trimming and J lost 1 base, with 17 bases between them. CDR1 is SGDLS, CDR2 YYNGEE, per germline. The protocol was immunoSEQ multiplex PCR, while the TCRdb copy is restricted to in-frame clones and leaves out a portion. The table lists about 110,000 clones, around 90% of them singletons. This material consisted of peripheral blood, taken on day 0 of AZD1222 vaccination. The chain combines TRBV9 with TRBJ1-1, with D possibly TRBD1 on 5 matching bases. The receptor's source is an adult in good health. The CDR3 protein is CASSPTKGVANTEAFF. In DNA form, the CDR3 reads TGTGCCAGCAGCCCCACGAAAGGGGTTGCGAACACTGAAGCTTTCTTT.